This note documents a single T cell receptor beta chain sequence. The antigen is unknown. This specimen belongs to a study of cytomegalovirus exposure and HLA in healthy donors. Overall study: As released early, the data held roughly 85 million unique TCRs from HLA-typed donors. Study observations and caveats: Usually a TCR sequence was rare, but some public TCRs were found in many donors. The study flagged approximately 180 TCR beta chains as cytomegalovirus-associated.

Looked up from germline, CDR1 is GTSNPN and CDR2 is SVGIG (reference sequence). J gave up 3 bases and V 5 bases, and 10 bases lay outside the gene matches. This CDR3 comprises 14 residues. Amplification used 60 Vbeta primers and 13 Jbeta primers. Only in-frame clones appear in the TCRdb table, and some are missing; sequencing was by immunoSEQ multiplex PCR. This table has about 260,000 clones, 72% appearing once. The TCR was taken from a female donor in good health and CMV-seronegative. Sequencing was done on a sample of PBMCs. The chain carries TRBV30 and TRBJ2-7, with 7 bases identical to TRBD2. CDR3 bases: TGTGCCTGGGGTCATCGGAGCGGGAACTACGAGCAGTACTTC. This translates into CAWGHRSGNYEQYF.